The 24 T cell receptor beta chains presented below share a single source sample, sequenced in a study of blood T cell repertoires in COVID-19. This table comes from immunoSEQ multiplex PCR, and its TCRdb copy is limited to in-frame clones, with some not included. The sample records roughly 130,000 clones, about nine tenths being singletons. The sequencing sample was made of peripheral blood. All receptors derive from a man between 50 and 59 years old with active COVID-19.

The chain uses TRBV10-1 and TRBJ2-1; maybe TRBD1 (6 bases). The CDR3 is 15 amino acids. CDR1 is WNHNN and CDR2 is SYGVQD in the germline V gene (reference sequence). V was pared by 4 bases and J by 4 bases, with 14 bases between. The CDR3 region is CASSAGQTPYNEQFF. In DNA, the CDR3 is TGCGCCAGCAGTGCAGGACAGACACCTTACAATGAGCAGTTCTTC.

The V call is TRBV5-1, the J call TRBJ2-7, with 11 nucleotides matching TRBD2. This CDR3 comprises 16 residues. Trimming took 4 bases from V and 3 from J; bases not matched to a gene: 9. Looked up from germline, CDR1 is SGHRS and CDR2 is YFSETQ. The CDR3 sequence: CASSTGGTSGYYEQYF. The CDR3 DNA sequence: TGCGCCAGCAGCACGGGGGGGACTAGCGGATACTACGAGCAGTACTTC. The entire variable domain, with the rest obtained from reference TRBV5-1 and TRBJ2-7, is as follows: KAGVTQTPRYLIKTRGQQVTLSCSPISGHRSVSWYQQTPGQGLQFLFEYFSETQRNKGNFPGRFSGRQFSNSRSEMNVSTLELGDSALYLCASSTGGTSGYYEQYFGPGTRLTVT.

The chain is built from TRBV6-1 and TRBJ2-1, with TRBD2 matching 7 bases. The germline gives CDR1 MNHNS, CDR2 SASEGT. This CDR3 contains 17 residues. After removal of 0 bases from V and 6 bases from J, the junction contained 11 bases not matched to a gene. The CDR3 region is CASSEAWVVSGGNEQFF. In DNA form, the CDR3 reads TGTGCCAGCAGTGAAGCTTGGGTTGTGTCGGGAGGCAATGAGCAGTTCTTC.

This clone came up once. This specimen includes other DNA sequences encoding the same CDR3. The chain combines TRBV7-9 with TRBJ2-2; no clear D. The CDR3 contains 12 residues. With 4 bases removed from V and 5 bases from J, the gap between germline ends came to 5 bases. Germline V gene sequence: CDR1 SEHNR, CDR2 FQNEAQ (reference sequence). The CDR3 loop reads CASSSRTGELFF. In nucleotides, the CDR3 is TGTGCCAGCAGCTCTAGGACCGGGGAGCTGTTTTTT. The entire variable domain, with the rest obtained from reference TRBV7-9 and TRBJ2-2, is as follows: DTGVSQNPRHKITKRGQNVTFRCDPISEHNRLYWYRQTLGQGPEFLTYFQNEAQLEKSRLLSDRFSAERPKGSFSTLEIQRTEQGDSAMYLCASSSRTGELFFGEGSRLTVL.

Of note for this clone: Other DNA sequences in this sample translate to the same CDR3. The chain carries TRBV3-1 (or the pseudogene TRBV3-2) and TRBJ1-3; D gene unclear. The CDR3 extends over 17 amino acids. The V and J ends lost 2 bases and 0 bases respectively, with 14 bases between them. Germline CDR1 and CDR2: LGHDT and YNNKEL (reference sequence). The CDR3 sequence: CASSQPQWNRSGNTIYF. The DNA of the CDR3 is TGTGCCAGCAGCCAACCACAGTGGAACCGCTCTGGAAACACCATATATTTT.

The chain joins TRBV6-1 to TRBJ2-4; a weak D match, TRBD1 (6 bases). The CDR3 loop spans 15 amino acids. The V gene's germline CDR1 is MNHNS and CDR2 SASEGT. V was trimmed by 3 bases and J by 2 bases, leaving 11 bases between them. The CDR3 spells CASSDRGPTKNIQYF. DNA of the CDR3: TGTGCCAGCAGTGACAGGGGACCAACCAAAAACATTCAGTACTTC.

With regard to this clone: The junction departs from germline at one end; a sequencing error may be responsible. J is TRBJ1-2 and V is TRBV6-5; D call uncertain. CDR1 is MNHEY and CDR2 is SVGAGI in the germline V gene. The CDR3 is 12 residues long. Written as DNA, the CDR3 is TGTGCCAGCAGCAATGCTAACTATGACTACACCTTC. This encodes CASSNANYDYTF.

This clone was counted once. This chain connects TRBV7-2 to TRBJ2-3, with 10 bases lining up with TRBD2. CDR1 and CDR2 from the germline V gene are SGHTA and FQGNSA. V gave up 3 bases and J gave up 1 base; unmatched junction bases: 4. This CDR3 spans 16 amino acids. Here the CDR3 reads CASSLRLAGGTDTQYF. The CDR3 coding sequence is TGTGCCAGCAGCTTGAGGCTAGCGGGAGGCACAGATACGCAGTATTTT.

The chain employs TRBV5-1 and TRBJ2-1; 7 bases agree with TRBD1. With 5 bases clipped from V and 1 base from J, the junction kept 6 bases outside the gene matches. Germline assignment: CDR1 SGHRS and CDR2 YFSETQ. CDR3 length: 15 amino acids. This CDR3 reads CASSQRGPSYNEQFF. CDR3 nucleotides: TGCGCCAGCAGTCAGAGGGGGCCTTCCTACAATGAGCAGTTCTTC.

The V gene is TRBV7-8, the J gene TRBJ2-7; 8 nucleotides align to TRBD2. With 5 bases clipped from V and 3 bases from J, the junction kept 6 bases outside the gene matches. CDR3 length: 14 amino acids. Per the germline V gene, CDR1 is SGHVS and CDR2 is FQNEAQ. The CDR3 is CASSKGTRSYEQYV. Written as DNA, the CDR3 is TGTGCCAGCAGCAAAGGGACTAGGAGCTACGAGCAGTACGTC.

The chain carries TRBV6-5 and TRBJ2-5, with 10 bases lining up with TRBD1. The junction had 2 bases not matched to a gene; V was cut back by 2 bases and J by 5 bases. Germline V gene sequence: CDR1 MNHEY, CDR2 SVGAGI. This CDR3 region has 14 residues. CDR3 loop: CASSYGTGVETQYF. The CDR3 DNA is TGTGCCAGCAGTTACGGGACAGGGGTCGAGACCCAGTACTTC.

J is TRBJ2-1 and V is TRBV4-1; D call uncertain. Germline CDR1 reads MGHRA; CDR2 reads YSYEKL. The CDR3 contains 16 residues. Trimming took off 0 bases at V and 0 bases at J, with 9 bases between the two ends. The CDR3: CASSQDPLSSYNEQFF. The DNA of the CDR3 is TGCGCCAGCAGCCAAGACCCGTTATCCTCCTACAATGAGCAGTTCTTC.

This rearrangement joins TRBV9 to TRBJ1-4; 9 nucleotides agree with TRBD1. The CDR3 sequence is 18 residues long. Germline CDR1 is SGDLS and CDR2 is YYNGEE. Trimming at V came to 3 bases and at J to 10 bases, leaving 19 bases not matched to a gene. The CDR3 nucleotides read TGTGCCAGCAGCGGCGAGACTCCGGGACAGGGTAAGTTTGGAAAACTGTTTTTT. The encoded protein is CASSGETPGQGKFGKLFF.

The chain carries TRBV5-4 and TRBJ1-5, with 9 nucleotides matching TRBD1. Trimming cost V 0 bases and J 7 bases; bases outside gene matches: 5. Germline CDR1 is SGHNT and CDR2 is YYREEE (reference sequence). The CDR3 loop spans 15 amino acids. The CDR3 bases are TGTGCCAGCAGCTTGGACAGGGGGCTAGGCCAGCCCCAGCATTTT. Translation: CASSLDRGLGQPQHF.

The chain uses TRBV18 and TRBJ1-5; D is possibly TRBD1 (5 bases). V lost 3 bases to trimming and J lost 0 bases, with 9 bases between them. This CDR3 is built from 15 residues. Germline assignment: CDR1 KGHSH and CDR2 LQKENI. The CDR3 coding sequence is TGTGCCAGCTCACCGCAGGGAAATAGCAATCAGCCCCAGCATTTT. Protein: CASSPQGNSNQPQHF. Supplemented by reference TRBV18 and TRBJ1-5, the full variable domain reads NAGVMQNPRHLVRRRGQEARLRCSPMKGHSHVYWYRQLPEEGLKFMVYLQKENIIDESGMPKERFSAEFPKEGPSILRIQQVVRGDSAAYFCASSPQGNSNQPQHFGDGTRLSIL.

This clone has just one count. The chain links TRBV3-1 (or the pseudogene TRBV3-2) to TRBJ1-3; TRBD1 is a possible D gene (5 bases). This CDR3 has 15 amino acids. Germline loops: CDR1 LGHDT, CDR2 YNNKEL (reference sequence). V lost 3 bases to trimming and J lost 0 bases, with 9 bases between them. The CDR3 here is CASSQNGASGNTIYF. CDR3 in DNA: TGTGCCAGCAGCCAGAATGGGGCCTCTGGAAACACCATATATTTT.

The chain combines TRBV13 with TRBJ2-3; maybe TRBD2 (5 bases). Trimming took 5 bases from V and 5 from J, leaving 11 bases between them. CDR3 size: 13 residues. CDR1 is PRHDT, CDR2 FYEKMQ, per germline (reference sequence). The CDR3 coding sequence is TGTGCCAGCAGCGCCCTACTAGGAGATACGCAGTATTTT. It specifies CASSALLGDTQYF. The entire variable domain, with the rest obtained from reference TRBV13 and TRBJ2-3, is as follows: AAGVIQSPRHLIKEKRETATLKCYPIPRHDTVYWYQQGPGQDPQFLISFYEKMQSDKGSIPDRFSAQQFSDYHSELNMSSLELGDSALYFCASSALLGDTQYFGPGTRLTVL.

The gene calls are TRBV19 and TRBJ2-4, with TRBD2 matching 11 bases. V was clipped by 1 base and J by 2 bases; unmatched bases: 1. The CDR3 contains 16 residues. Germline V gene lookup returns CDR1 LNHDA and CDR2 SQIVND (reference sequence). The CDR3 DNA follows: TGTGCCAGTAGTATAGTAGCGGGGGGGCCCAAAAACATTCAGTACTTC. Its protein is CASSIVAGGPKNIQYF.

The chain is built from TRBV2 and TRBJ2-1; the match to TRBD2 covers 7 bases. CDR3 length: 15 residues. Germline V gives CDR1 SNHLY, CDR2 FYNNEI. V was clipped by 5 bases and J by 4 bases; unmatched bases: 8. The CDR3 region is CASSLGEGPYNEQFF. The CDR3, as DNA: TGTGCCAGCAGTTTGGGGGAGGGGCCGTACAATGAGCAGTTCTTC.

This chain connects TRBV5-4 to TRBJ2-3; the match to TRBD2 covers 12 bases. V shed 4 bases and J 6 bases; nucleotides not matched to a gene: 6. Germline CDR1 is SGHNT and CDR2 is YYREEE (reference sequence). The CDR3 totals 15 residues. The CDR3 loop reads CASSPWTSGVDTQYF. For the CDR3, the DNA is TGTGCCAGCAGCCCCTGGACTAGCGGGGTTGATACGCAGTATTTT.

The table lists this clone with a count of one. The V and J genes are TRBV5-8 and TRBJ2-2, with 7 nucleotides matching TRBD2. The CDR3 is made up of 14 amino acids. With 5 bases clipped from V and 6 bases from J, the junction kept 7 bases outside the gene matches. Germline V CDR1 and CDR2: SGHTS, YDEGEE. The CDR3 region has the DNA TGTGCCAGCAGTTACGGGGCGGGGGCCGGGGAGCTGTTTTTT. It codes for CASSYGAGAGELFF.

V is TRBV11-2 and J is TRBJ2-7; 9 nucleotides line up with TRBD1. V gave up 1 base and J gave up 2 bases; unmatched junction bases: 3. In germline, CDR1 is SGHAT, CDR2 FQNNGV. The length of the CDR3 is 15 residues. CDR3 coding DNA: TGTGCCAGCAGCTTAGGACAGGGGGTAACCTACGAGCAGTACGTC. Protein sequence: CASSLGQGVTYEQYV.

The V and J genes are TRBV2 and TRBJ1-4; D is undetermined. Deletions cut 6 bases from V and 0 bases from J, with 8 bases between. Germline V lookup: CDR1 SNHLY, CDR2 FYNNEI. This CDR3 has 14 amino acids. CDR3 region: CASRAIATNEKLFF. The CDR3 nucleotides are TGTGCCAGCAGGGCCATTGCAACTAATGAAAAACTGTTTTTT.

This clone came up once. V is TRBV9 and J is TRBJ2-3; 11 bases agree with TRBD2. This CDR3 is built from 15 residues. Trimming at V came to 3 bases and at J to 2 bases, leaving 2 bases not matched to a gene. Germline CDR1 is SGDLS and CDR2 is YYNGEE. CDR3 in amino acids: CASSAGLADTDTQYF. The CDR3 region has the DNA TGTGCCAGCAGCGCGGGACTAGCGGACACAGATACGCAGTATTTT.